The present T cell receptor (beta chain) was sequenced within a study of technical replicates of blood from a handful of donors. Sequencing used immunoSEQ multiplex PCR; TCRdb keeps in-frame clones, though not all of them. The sample includes 60,000 to 75,000 clones, around 97% of them seen just once. CDR3 length: 16 amino acids. The V gene end was trimmed by 3 bases and the J gene end by 2 bases; junction bases not matched to a gene: 4. The germline V gene has CDR1 MDHEN and CDR2 SYDVKM. The sequencing sample was made of T cells isolated from PBMCs. The receptor comes from a human donor in good health. The genes are TRBV28 and TRBJ2-1, with 10 nucleotides matching TRBD2. The CDR3 loop is CASSLSSGRTYNEQFF. The CDR3 nucleotides are TGTGCCAGCAGTTTGTCTAGCGGGAGAACCTACAATGAGCAGTTCTTC. Filled out from reference TRBV28 and TRBJ2-1, the complete variable domain reads DVKVTQSSRYLVKRTGEKVFLECVQDMDHENMFWYRQDPGLGLRLIYFSYDVKMKEKGDIPEGYSVSREKKERFSLILESASTNQTSMYLCASSLSSGRTYNEQFFGPGTRLTVL.